This is a list of T cell receptor beta chains from one sample in a study of T cells after yellow fever vaccination. TCRdb re-called the 5' RACE reads with MiXCR, one entry per CDR3 protein. The table includes approximately 510,000 distinct CDR3 sequences, around a fifth detected once. Sequencing used PBMCs, obtained about 21 days after the first yellow fever vaccination. The receptors here all came from a young man who received the YFV17D yellow fever vaccine. The CDR3 runs from the conserved cysteine through the conserved F or W. Each record gives: D gene, J gene, V gene, clone size, CDR3 DNA, CDR3 protein. D genes are given only for firm matches. Expanded clones get a size class; other rows say once, few or many, or leave the size out.

TRBD1 TRBJ2-7 TRBV5-4 once TGTGCCAGCAGCCTGGGCGGTACAGGGGGAGTCTACGAGCAGTACTTC CASSLGGTGGVYEQYF
TRBD1 TRBJ1-5 TRBV15 few TGTGCCACCAGGATGGACAGGGTAGAGCAGCCCCAGCATTTT CATRMDRVEQPQHF
- TRBJ1-3 TRBV28 few TGTGCCAGCAGGCGTTCGGGGGGCAATGGAAACACCATATATTTT CASRRSGGNGNTIYF
- TRBJ2-3 TRBV12-3/TRBV12-4 few TGTGCCAGCAGTGTGGGAGGAGTCGATACGCAGTATTTT CASSVGGVDTQYF
TRBD1 TRBJ1-4 TRBV2 many TGTGCCAGCAGTAGTTGGACAGGGACCAATGAAAAACTGTTTTTT CASSSWTGTNEKLFF
TRBD1 TRBJ2-2 TRBV2 - TGTGCCAGCACTACCCACAGGGGGCCGGGGACCGGGGAGCTGTTTTTT CASTTHRGPGTGELFF
- TRBJ2-1 TRBV4-1 - TGCGCCAGCAGCCATTCCCTCGTTGGAACAGCCTACAATGAGCAGTTCTTC CASSHSLVGTAYNEQFF
- TRBJ2-3 TRBV20-1 - TGCAGTGCGGTGGGAACAGGGAACACAGATACGCAGTATTTT CSAVGTGNTDTQYF
- TRBJ2-2 TRBV5-1 few TGCGCCAGCAGCAGGACAGATATCGGGGAGCTGTTTTTT CASSRTDIGELFF
- TRBJ2-1 TRBV9 - TGTGCCAGCAGCGCTGAATCACACAATGAGCAGTTCTTC CASSAESHNEQFF
- TRBJ1-1 TRBV11-1 few TGTGCCAGCAGCTTAAGGGGTCAGAAAGCTTTCTTT CASSLRGQKAFF
- TRBJ1-1 TRBV9 - TGTGCCAGCAGCATAGGACAGCCCGGCCCCATGAACACTGAAGCTTTCTTT CASSIGQPGPMNTEAFF
TRBD1 TRBJ1-1 TRBV28 many TGTGCCAGCAGTTGGGGGGGACAGGGCGAAGCTTTCTTT CASSWGGQGEAFF
- TRBJ2-1 TRBV6-5 - TGTGCCAGCAGTTACTCGAGGGCTGGTTATGAGCAGTTCTTC CASSYSRAGYEQFF
- TRBJ2-7 TRBV7-2 many TGTGCCAGCAGCCCCCAACGAGGCCCTTTAATACGGCAGTACTTC CASSPQRGPLIRQYF
- TRBJ2-5 TRBV5-1 few TGCGCCAGCAGCAGGGGCCCAGTGGAAGAGACCCAGTACTTC CASSRGPVEETQYF
- TRBJ2-7 TRBV12-3/TRBV12-4 - TGTGCCAGCAGTACGGGGGACACCTACGAGCAGTACTTC CASSTGDTYEQYF
- TRBJ2-2 TRBV29-1 few TGCAGCGTTACCGATGTGGGGACGCCGGAGCTGTTTTTT CSVTDVGTPELFF
TRBD1 TRBJ1-2 TRBV6-2/TRBV6-3 - TGTGCCAGCAGTTCCCGGACAGGGAGTGGCTATGGCTACACCTTC CASSSRTGSGYGYTF
TRBD2 TRBJ2-1 TRBV20-1 - TGCAGTGCTGGATCTAGCGGGGCGTGGAATGAGCAGTTCTTC CSAGSSGAWNEQFF
- TRBJ2-3 TRBV20-1 - TGCAGTGCTAGGCGCGAGCGGACGCAGTATTTT CSARRERTQYF